The 2 T cell receptor beta chains below all came from one sample that was sequenced in a study of blood T cell repertoires in COVID-19. Measured with immunoSEQ multiplex PCR; TCRdb has only the in-frame clones, and not every one. Of about 190,000 clones detected, 82% appear once; the ten largest clones hold around 7.8%. The sequencing input was peripheral blood. The receptor source for this set is a woman aged 60-70 years with COVID-19, enrolled during active disease.

The rearrangement uses TRBV7-3 and TRBJ2-2; 10 bases fit TRBD2. J gave up 5 bases and V 0 bases, and 6 bases lay outside the gene matches. CDR1 and CDR2 (germline): SGHTA, FQGTGA. The CDR3 spans 17 residues. The CDR3, as DNA: TGTGCCAGCAGCTTAACGACAGGACTAGCGGTAACCGGGGAGCTGTTTTTT. Encoded protein: CASSLTTGLAVTGELFF.

The CDR3 sequence is CASRRGLAGGTSLTYNEQFF. CDR3 in DNA: TGTGCCAGCAGACGGGGACTAGCGGGAGGAACTTCCCTAACTTACAATGAGCAGTTCTTC. The genes are TRBV2 and TRBJ2-1; the match to TRBD2 covers 15 bases. V was pared by 6 bases and J by 4 bases, with 16 bases of the junction left unmatched. CDR1 is SNHLY, CDR2 FYNNEI, per germline. There are 20 residues in the CDR3.